Listed here are 19 T cell receptor beta chains from one sample, sequenced in a study of metastatic and nonmetastatic thyroid tumors. Ahead of thyroid surgery, no patient had received treatment of any kind. TCRdb re-processed the PCR reads through MiXCR. The repertoire consists of fewer than 40,000 clones, with 18% occurring once and the leading ten covering roughly 15%. Specimen: tumor tissue. These receptors were obtained from a female donor with papillary thyroid cancer or a benign thyroid nodule (not recorded which). Some clones in this sample may be carry-over from other donors' samples.

This clone was picked up many times. V and J are TRBV20-1 and TRBJ1-4, with D maybe TRBD1 (5 bases). The CDR3 runs to 14 residues. Trimming pared 0 bases from V and 7 bases from J, leaving 12 bases between. Germline CDR1 DFQATT, CDR2 SNEGSKA (reference sequence). The CDR3 coding sequence is TGCAGTGCTAGAGATAAGGGGATCGGTGAAAAACTGTTTTTT. As protein: CSARDKGIGEKLFF.

This rearrangement joins TRBV12-3 or TRBV12-4 to TRBJ1-3, with unresolved D. The CDR3 totals 15 residues. The V end was cut by 7 bases, the J end by 0 bases, with 13 bases between. This CDR3 is CASNAAASSGNTIYF. Written as DNA, the CDR3 is TGTGCCAGCAACGCGGCGGCCTCCTCTGGAAACACCATATATTTT.

The rearrangement uses TRBV6-5 and TRBJ1-4; a possible D gene is TRBD1 (5 bases). The CDR3 sequence is 16 residues long. The V gene lost 4 bases and the J gene lost 4 bases, with 16 bases spanning the gap. In germline, CDR1 is MNHEY, CDR2 SVGAGI. For the CDR3, the DNA is TGTGCCAGCAGTTCCCAGGGTTTCGGACTTAATGAAAAACTGTTTTTT. The encoded protein is CASSSQGFGLNEKLFF.

This clone was recorded at least ten times. The chain couples TRBV6-2 or TRBV6-3 to TRBJ2-1; unclear D gene. Per the germline V gene, CDR1 is MNHEY and CDR2 is SVGEGT. V lost 5 bases, J lost 8 bases, and 10 bases lay in between. The length of the CDR3 is 12 residues. CDR3 sequence (DNA): TGTGCCAGCAGTCCCCCTTGGGATGAGCAGTTCTTC. It is translated as CASSPPWDEQFF.

This chain's CDR3 is CSARAHWDRGNEQFF. In DNA form, the CDR3 reads TGCAGTGCTAGAGCCCACTGGGACAGGGGAAATGAGCAGTTCTTC. This chain joins TRBV20-1 and TRBJ2-1; 10 nucleotides match TRBD1. There are 15 residues in the CDR3. The germline V gene has CDR1 DFQATT and CDR2 SNEGSKA (reference sequence). Trimming took 1 base from V and 7 from J; bases not matched to a gene: 7.

This clone was recorded many times. This chain joins TRBV11-2 and TRBJ2-3; TRBD1 aligns across 8 bases. There are 15 residues in the CDR3. Germline V gene sequence: CDR1 SGHAT, CDR2 FQNNGV. V lost 3 bases to trimming and J lost 5 bases; unmatched junction nucleotides: 7. CDR3 sequence (DNA): TGTGCCAGCAGCTTCGATGGACAGGGTTTAGATACGCAGTATTTT. Its protein is CASSFDGQGLDTQYF.

The sample holds many counts of this clone. The chain has TRBV10-2 and TRBJ1-2; TRBD1 matches at 7 bases. V trimming: 4 bases; J trimming: 4 bases; junction bases outside the gene matches: 6. CDR3 size: 14 residues. Germline V gives CDR1 WSHSY, CDR2 SAAADI. CDR3 nucleotide sequence: TGCGCCAGCAGTGCCCTACAGGGGAGCTATGGCTACACCTTC. It encodes CASSALQGSYGYTF.

This clone has a count of ten or more. The J gene is TRBJ2-4, the V gene TRBV6-2 or TRBV6-3; 7 bases are a match to TRBD1. The CDR3 loop spans 15 amino acids. From germline, CDR1 is MNHEY and CDR2 SVGEGT. V lost 6 bases to trimming and J lost 7 bases; unmatched junction nucleotides: 12. The CDR3 is CASSPMGQGENIQYF. Written as DNA, the CDR3 is TGTGCCAGCAGCCCGATGGGTCAGGGGGAGAACATTCAGTACTTC.

The J gene is TRBJ1-1, the V gene TRBV2, with D perhaps matching TRBD1 (5 bases). V was clipped by 4 bases and J by 1 base, with 10 bases between them. Germline V gives CDR1 SNHLY, CDR2 FYNNEI. The CDR3 runs to 14 residues. The CDR3, as DNA: TGTGCCAGCAGTGCTTTTGGGGCGAACACTGAAGCTTTCTTT. Translating gives CASSAFGANTEAFF.

This clone was observed many times. The chain couples TRBV7-6 to TRBJ1-2, with TRBD1 identical over 9 bases. The CDR3 length is 17 residues. Unmatched junction bases numbered 12, after V lost 1 base and J lost 6 bases. From germline, CDR1 is SGHVS and CDR2 FNYEAQ. CDR3 nucleotide sequence: TGTGCCAGCAGCTTAGAAACGGGACAGGGCGGGTCAAATGGCTACACCTTC. Translated, it gives CASSLETGQGGSNGYTF.

About this clone: At one of its ends the junction is not consistent with the germline gene, which may arise from a read error. Other DNA sequences within the sample encode an identical CDR3. The chain is built from TRBV10-3 and TRBJ2-7; 7 bases match TRBD1. The CDR3 runs 12 residues. In germline, CDR1 is ENHRY, CDR2 SYGVKD. CDR3 nucleotide sequence: TGCGCCATCAGTGAACAGGGGAAAACAATCTTTTTC. Encoded protein: CAISEQGKTIFF.

As concerns this clone: A much larger clone sits a single nucleotide away, making a read error possible. The V gene is TRBV7-9, the J gene TRBJ2-5; tentatively, D is TRBD2 (5 bases). The CDR3 is 13 residues long. CDR1 and CDR2 (germline): SEHNR, FQNEAQ (reference sequence). The V end was cut by 7 bases, the J end by 5 bases, with 14 bases between. The CDR3 loop is CASISTSSETQYF. CDR3 nucleotide sequence: TGTGCCAGCATCTCAACTAGTTCGGAGACCCAGTACTTC. Full variable domain (outside the CDR3, taken from reference TRBV7-9 and TRBJ2-5): DTGVSQNPRHKITKRGQNVTFRCDPISEHNRLYWYRQTLGQGPEFLTYFQNEAQLEKSRLLSDRFSAERPKGSFSTLEIQRTEQGDSAMYLCASISTSSETQYFGPGTRLLVL.

This clone appeared a few times. This rearrangement joins TRBV12-3 or TRBV12-4 to TRBJ2-7; 9 positions match TRBD2. The CDR3 runs to 14 residues. V trimming: 4 bases; J trimming: 6 bases; junction bases outside the gene matches: 7. DNA for the CDR3: TGTGCCAGCAGTTCGAGCGGGAGGCGTGCCGAGCAGTACTTC. Translation gives CASSSSGRRAEQYF.

On this clone itself: A much larger clone is a single base away; this may be a read error. This sample also contains other DNA sequences that code for the same CDR3. The chain carries TRBV11-1 and TRBJ2-2; 8 bases line up with TRBD2. Per germline, CDR1 SGHAT and CDR2 FQDESV (reference sequence). The CDR3 contains 18 residues. Here the CDR3 DNA reads TGTGCCAGTAGCTTAGTAGGCAGCGGGGGCGCGAACACCGGGGAGCTGTTTTTT. Translated: CASSLVGSGGANTGELFF.

This clone showed up just a few times. The CDR3 is CASSPYNGKFF. DNA for the CDR3: TGTGCCAGCAGCCCGTACAATGGGAAGTTCTTC. This chain connects TRBV7-2 to TRBJ2-1; D gene unclear. The CDR3 extends over 11 amino acids. V lost 5 bases, J lost 14 bases, and 13 bases lay in between. Germline V gives CDR1 SGHTA, CDR2 FQGNSA.

This clone was detected only a few times. The gene calls are TRBV7-2 and TRBJ2-7; no clear D gene. Germline V gene sequence: CDR1 SGHTA, CDR2 FQGNSA. This CDR3 comprises 15 residues. Trimming removed 4 bases from V and 0 bases from J, with 13 bases in between. Here the CDR3 reads CASSSIITSSYEQYV. For the CDR3, the DNA is TGTGCCAGCAGCTCCATCATTACAAGCTCCTACGAGCAGTACGTC.

The table lists this clone with many counts. The CDR3 protein is CASSLDGLRSSGNTIYF. CDR3 DNA sequence: TGCGCCAGCAGCTTGGACGGACTCCGGAGCTCTGGAAACACCATATATTTT. The gene calls are TRBV5-1 and TRBJ1-3; the D is unclear. In germline, CDR1 is SGHRS, CDR2 YFSETQ. The CDR3 length is 17 residues. V was trimmed by 0 bases and J by 0 bases, leaving 13 bases between them.

This clone came up many times. V is TRBV12-3 or TRBV12-4 and J is TRBJ2-1; 7 nucleotides align to TRBD2. V shed 10 bases and J 3 bases; nucleotides not matched to a gene: 12. The CDR3 covers 15 residues. CDR3 loop: CATLPLGRDYNEQFF. The CDR3 DNA follows: TGTGCCACCTTGCCCCTGGGGAGGGACTACAATGAGCAGTTCTTC.

This clone has at least ten counts. The rearrangement uses TRBV11-2 and TRBJ2-1, with 7 bases matching TRBD2. Trimming cost V 4 bases and J 6 bases; bases outside gene matches: 9. From germline, CDR1 is SGHAT and CDR2 FQNNGV. The CDR3 totals 15 residues. CDR3 sequence (DNA): TGTGCCAGCAGCTGGGGGAGGGGCAGCATCAATGAGCAGTTCTTC. Its translation is CASSWGRGSINEQFF. The complete variable domain, with remaining parts taken from reference TRBV11-2 and TRBJ2-1, reads EAGVAQSPRYKIIEKRQSVAFWCNPISGHATLYWYQQILGQGPKLLIQFQNNGVVDDSQLPKDRFSAERLKGVDSTLKIQPAKLEDSAVYLCASSWGRGSINEQFFGPGTRLTVL.